The 25 T cell receptor beta chains below come from one sample, sequenced in a study of control samples from healthy donors and cancer patients (dated by TCRdb to 2020 to 2022). To prepare the library, the immunoSEQ multiplex PCR assay was applied. Drawn from immuneACCESS, this table holds only the in-frame rearrangements with V and J called that TCRdb kept. Clones are partly lost; checked studies trace under half to an unresolved V gene and leave the rest unexplained. The sample table holds about 140,000 clones, of which 90% to 95% were seen once. Jointly, the top ten make up under 15% of the sample. The specimen was blood. These TCRs come from a man aged 40-49 years in good health.

This chain joins TRBV5-6 and TRBJ1-2; 7 nucleotides line up with TRBD1. This CDR3 is built from 14 residues. Germline CDR1 is SGHDT and CDR2 is YYEEEE. The J segment lost 8 bases and the V segment lost 3 bases, leaving 10 bases of the junction unmatched. CDR3 in DNA: TGTGCCAGCAGCTCTGGCCTAGACAGGGCAGGCTACACCTTC. Protein product: CASSSGLDRAGYTF.

The rearrangement uses TRBV18 and TRBJ2-1; TRBD2 agrees at 10 bases. Trimming at V came to 3 bases and at J to 0 bases, leaving 17 bases not matched to a gene. Germline assignment: CDR1 KGHSH and CDR2 LQKENI. There are 21 residues in the CDR3. The CDR3 reads CASSPGKRGGAPSSSYNEQFF. CDR3 in DNA: TGTGCCAGCTCACCTGGTAAGCGGGGGGGCGCCCCATCCAGCTCCTACAATGAGCAGTTCTTC. The full variable domain, in which reference TRBV18 and TRBJ2-1 provide the parts outside the CDR3, is NAGVMQNPRHLVRRRGQEARLRCSPMKGHSHVYWYRQLPEEGLKFMVYLQKENIIDESGMPKERFSAEFPKEGPSILRIQQVVRGDSAAYFCASSPGKRGGAPSSSYNEQFFGPGTRLTVL.

The chain links TRBV27 to TRBJ2-1, with D tentatively TRBD2 (6 bases). Germline-derived CDR1 and CDR2 are MNHEY and SMNVEV (reference sequence). The CDR3 is made up of 13 amino acids. V dropped 8 bases and J dropped 3 bases, with 11 bases sitting between them. The CDR3 DNA reads TGTGCCAGCGTCGGGAGCCACTACAATGAGCAGTTCTTC. Translating it yields CASVGSHYNEQFF.

V usage is TRBV30 and J usage is TRBJ2-7; weak D call: TRBD1 (6 bases). Germline values: CDR1 GTSNPN, CDR2 SVGIG (reference sequence). V lost 2 bases to trimming and J lost 10 bases, with 12 bases between them. The CDR3 contains 11 residues. The CDR3 DNA reads TGTGCCTGGAGTACAGGGTTGGTACAGTACTTC. This gives the protein CAWSTGLVQYF.

This clone was detected only once. This rearrangement joins TRBV6-1 to TRBJ2-1; D possibly matches TRBD1 or TRBD2 (5 bases each). CDR1 is MNHNS, CDR2 SASEGT, per germline. The CDR3 sequence is 13 residues long. V lost 6 bases, J lost 6 bases, and 12 bases lay in between. The CDR3 is CASSGTPGNEQFF. The CDR3 region has the DNA TGTGCCAGCAGCGGGACCCCCGGCAATGAGCAGTTCTTC.

The V call is TRBV12-3 or TRBV12-4, the J call TRBJ1-1, with no clear D. V was clipped by 1 base and J by 1 base, with 4 bases between them. The CDR3 covers 13 residues. CDR3 sequence: CASSLGENTEAFF. The CDR3 DNA sequence: TGTGCCAGCAGTTTAGGGGAGAACACTGAAGCTTTCTTT.

The genes are TRBV5-1 and TRBJ2-6; D tentatively fits TRBD1 or TRBD2 (5 bases each). Germline values: CDR1 SGHRS, CDR2 YFSETQ. CDR3 size: 16 residues. Trimming left V 0 bases short and J 0 bases short, with 7 bases between. The CDR3: CASSLAGSSGANVLTF. CDR3 coding DNA: TGCGCCAGCAGCTTGGCAGGGAGCTCTGGGGCCAACGTCCTGACTTTC.

This rearrangement joins TRBV2 to TRBJ1-2; a possible D gene is TRBD1 (6 bases). The CDR3 is 14 amino acids. Germline values: CDR1 SNHLY, CDR2 FYNNEI. V lost 6 bases, J lost 1 base, and 12 bases lay in between. The CDR3 loop is CASRAGEGNYGYTF. The CDR3 DNA sequence: TGTGCCAGCAGGGCAGGGGAAGGTAACTATGGCTACACCTTC.

The CDR3 region has the DNA TGCGCCAGCAGCCCCTATCTCGGGACAGGGGTTAAGGGGACTGAAGCTTTCTTT. This encodes CASSPYLGTGVKGTEAFF. The V gene is TRBV5-1, the J gene TRBJ1-1, with TRBD1 matching 10 bases. Germline loops: CDR1 SGHRS, CDR2 YFSETQ. V gave up 4 bases and J gave up 5 bases; unmatched junction bases: 17. This CDR3 comprises 18 residues.

The chain carries TRBV6-5 and TRBJ1-6; tentatively, D is TRBD1 (5 bases). Germline CDR1 is MNHEY and CDR2 is SVGAGI. This CDR3 is built from 15 residues. The germline V and J ends were trimmed by 0 bases and 8 bases, with 11 bases remaining between them. The CDR3 here is CASSYSRDRDSPLHF. The CDR3 DNA reads TGTGCCAGCAGTTACTCGAGGGACCGGGATTCACCCCTCCACTTT.

Details on this clone: This sample includes further DNA sequences coding for the same CDR3. The CDR3 here is CASSPGRSGNTIYF. CDR3 nucleotides: TGTGCCAGCTCACCAGGACGGTCTGGAAACACCATATATTTT. V is TRBV18 and J is TRBJ1-3; D unresolved. In germline, CDR1 is KGHSH, CDR2 LQKENI. This CDR3 spans 14 amino acids. The V and J ends lost 2 bases and 1 base respectively, with 6 bases between them. Based on the CDR3 plus reference TRBV18 and TRBJ1-3, the full variable domain is NAGVMQNPRHLVRRRGQEARLRCSPMKGHSHVYWYRQLPEEGLKFMVYLQKENIIDESGMPKERFSAEFPKEGPSILRIQQVVRGDSAAYFCASSPGRSGNTIYFGEGSWLTVV.

The CDR3 region has the DNA TGTGCCAGCAGCGTAGCGCCGAGGAACACCGGGGAGCTGTTTTTT. The encoded protein is CASSVAPRNTGELFF. The chain carries TRBV9 and TRBJ2-2; D uncertain. There are 15 residues in the CDR3. The V end lost 0 bases, the J end lost 1 base, and 7 bases lay between the germline ends. CDR1 is SGDLS, CDR2 YYNGEE, per germline.

V and J are TRBV6-5 and TRBJ1-3; D is uncertain. The germline gives CDR1 MNHEY, CDR2 SVGAGI. V was cut by 0 bases and J by 0 bases, with 9 bases left in between. This CDR3 is 16 amino acids long. CDR3 region: CASSYSVRGSGNTIYF. The CDR3 DNA reads TGTGCCAGCAGTTACTCGGTGCGTGGCTCTGGAAACACCATATATTTT.

The table lists this clone with a count of one. The genes are TRBV12-3 or TRBV12-4 and TRBJ2-2; no reliable D call. CDR3 length: 13 amino acids. V was cut by 2 bases and J by 6 bases, with 7 bases left in between. For the CDR3, the DNA is TGTGCCAGCAGTTTACCAAGGGCCGGGGAGCTGTTTTTT. Protein sequence: CASSLPRAGELFF.

The CDR3 loop is CASSPGLGFNEQFF. The CDR3 nucleotides read TGTGCCAGCAGCCCGGGACTCGGCTTCAATGAGCAGTTCTTC. The chain carries TRBV14 and TRBJ2-1; D may be TRBD2 (6 bases). The CDR3 runs 14 residues. The V end was cut by 4 bases, the J end by 6 bases, with 13 bases between. CDR1 SGHDN and CDR2 FVKESK come from the germline V gene.

The chain carries TRBV12-5 and TRBJ1-6; D gene uncertain. The CDR3 contains 13 residues. Germline CDR1 is LGHNT and CDR2 is FRNRAP. The V gene lost 1 base and the J gene lost 9 bases, with 7 bases spanning the gap. CDR3 in amino acids: CASGLASGSPLHF. The CDR3 DNA is TGTGCTAGTGGTTTGGCGAGTGGTTCACCCCTCCACTTT. Using reference TRBV12-5 and TRBJ1-6 for the parts outside the CDR3, the full variable domain is DARVTQTPRHKVTEMGQEVTMRCQPILGHNTVFWYRQTMMQGLELLAYFRNRAPLDDSGMPKDRFSAEMPDATLATLKIQPSEPRDSAVYFCASGLASGSPLHFGNGTRLTVT.

V and J are TRBV7-8 and TRBJ2-1; D unresolved. The germline V and J ends were trimmed by 2 bases and 4 bases, with 12 bases remaining between them. Germline V gives CDR1 SGHVS, CDR2 FQNEAQ. The CDR3 length is 15 residues. The CDR3 spells CASSLPTWWYNEQFF. CDR3 bases: TGTGCCAGCAGCTTACCCACATGGTGGTACAATGAGCAGTTCTTC.

J is TRBJ1-1 and V is TRBV10-3, with no clear D. The length of the CDR3 is 15 residues. Germline V gene sequence: CDR1 ENHRY, CDR2 SYGVKD. V was pared by 6 bases and J by 0 bases, with 14 bases between. The CDR3 nucleotides are TGTGCCATCAGCCACCGACAAGCCATGAACACTGAAGCTTTCTTT. Its translation is CAISHRQAMNTEAFF.

The count of this clone is one. The chain couples TRBV10-1 to TRBJ1-1, with 8 bases fitting TRBD1. Germline CDR1 and CDR2: WNHNN and SYGVQD (reference sequence). The CDR3 is 15 amino acids. Germline trimming cut 2 bases from V and 4 bases from J; bases unmatched to any gene: 6. The CDR3 DNA reads as TGCGCCAGCAGTGAGACGGGCAGGGGGCCCACTGAAGCTTTCTTT. The encoded protein is CASSETGRGPTEAFF.

This chain connects TRBV9 to TRBJ2-7; the match to TRBD2 covers 8 bases. Per germline, CDR1 SGDLS and CDR2 YYNGEE. This CDR3 comprises 14 residues. Germline trimming cut 0 bases from V and 6 bases from J; bases unmatched to any gene: 5. CDR3 residues: CASSVAREGPEQYF. The DNA of the CDR3 is TGTGCCAGCAGCGTAGCCCGGGAGGGCCCCGAGCAGTACTTC.

This chain uses TRBV19 with TRBJ1-2; a possible D gene is TRBD1 (6 bases). Trimming took off 2 bases at V and 6 bases at J, with 7 bases between the two ends. The CDR3 is 12 residues long. The germline gives CDR1 LNHDA, CDR2 SQIVND (reference sequence). The CDR3 is CASSIRTDGYTF. The DNA of the CDR3 is TGTGCCAGTAGTATAAGGACAGATGGCTACACCTTC. Looking up the rest from reference TRBV19 and TRBJ1-2 gives the full variable domain: DGGITQSPKYLFRKEGQNVTLSCEQNLNHDAMYWYRQDPGQGLRLIYYSQIVNDFQKGDIAEGYSVSREKKESFPLTVTSAQKNPTAFYLCASSIRTDGYTFGSGTRLTVV.

The V and J genes are TRBV13 and TRBJ1-1; 10 bases match TRBD1. The CDR3 has 16 amino acids. V lost 3 bases to trimming and J lost 5 bases; unmatched junction nucleotides: 9. Germline CDR1 PRHDT, CDR2 FYEKMQ (reference sequence). CDR3 sequence reads: CASSFSFGQGDTEAFF. In DNA form, the CDR3 reads TGTGCCAGCAGCTTTTCTTTCGGACAGGGGGATACTGAAGCTTTCTTT.

J is TRBJ2-3 and V is TRBV30, with 7 bases that match TRBD2. The CDR3 is 12 amino acids. V lost 8 bases and J lost 4; bases outside the gene matches: 6. Germline V gene lookup returns CDR1 GTSNPN and CDR2 SVGIG (reference sequence). CDR3 residues: CAGDRGADTQYF. CDR3 DNA sequence: TGTGCCGGGGACCGGGGGGCAGATACGCAGTATTTT.

This chain connects TRBV5-8 to TRBJ1-4, with D possibly being TRBD1 (6 bases). Germline CDR1 reads SGHTS; CDR2 reads YDEGEE. Trimming stripped 3 bases from V and 5 bases from J, with 17 bases between. The CDR3 spans 16 residues. The chain's CDR3 is CASSSTFRGPNEKLFF. The CDR3 DNA follows: TGTGCCAGCAGCTCGACCTTTCGGGGGCCCAATGAAAAACTGTTTTTT.

The V gene is TRBV7-8, the J gene TRBJ1-1; a weak D match, TRBD1 (5 bases). This CDR3 contains 13 residues. From germline, CDR1 is SGHVS and CDR2 FQNEAQ. V lost 4 bases, J lost 6 bases, and 12 bases lay in between. The CDR3 sequence: CASSYSREAEAFF. DNA for the CDR3: TGTGCCAGCAGCTACTCCAGGGAGGCTGAAGCTTTCTTT. Filled out from reference TRBV7-8 and TRBJ1-1, the complete variable domain reads GAGVSQSPRYKVAKRGQDVALRCDPISGHVSLFWYQQALGQGPEFLTYFQNEAQLDKSGLPSDRFFAERPEGSVSTLKIQRTQQEDSAVYLCASSYSREAEAFFGQGTRLTVV.